The clone carrying this TCR beta chain was found a few times. No antigen is known for it. The data are from a study of cytomegalovirus exposure and HLA in healthy donors. CDR3 length equals 14 residues. The V and J ends lost 9 bases and 4 bases respectively, with 13 bases between them. The germline V gene encodes CDR1 SNHLY and CDR2 FYNNEI. The PCR contained 60 Vbeta and 13 Jbeta primers. Assay used: immunoSEQ multiplex PCR; TCRdb lists only in-frame clones, some missing. The sample contains 65,000 or so clones, about 72% of which appear only once. General study findings and limits: Equally common other TCR beta chains were less clonally expanded than HLA-associated ones, a later analysis found.

The clonotype was recovered from a woman aged 40 to 50 in good health and CMV-seropositive. The sequenced material came from PBMCs. The chain has TRBV2 and TRBJ1-6; D perhaps matches TRBD1 (5 bases). The DNA for the CDR3 is TGTGCCAGTAGCAATCAGGGTTATAATTCACCCCTCCACTTT. Protein: CASSNQGYNSPLHF.